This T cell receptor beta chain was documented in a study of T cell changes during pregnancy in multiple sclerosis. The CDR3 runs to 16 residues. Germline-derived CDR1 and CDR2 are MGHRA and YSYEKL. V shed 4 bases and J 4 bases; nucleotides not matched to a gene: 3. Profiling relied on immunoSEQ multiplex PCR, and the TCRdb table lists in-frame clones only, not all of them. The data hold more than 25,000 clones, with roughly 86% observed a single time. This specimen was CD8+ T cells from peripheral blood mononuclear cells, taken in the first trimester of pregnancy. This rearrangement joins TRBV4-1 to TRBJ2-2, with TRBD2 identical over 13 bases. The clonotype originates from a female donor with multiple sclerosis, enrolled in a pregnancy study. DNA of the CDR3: TGCGCCAGCAGCCCACTAGCGGGGGGGGGCACCGGGGAGCTGTTTTTT. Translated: CASSPLAGGGTGELFF.